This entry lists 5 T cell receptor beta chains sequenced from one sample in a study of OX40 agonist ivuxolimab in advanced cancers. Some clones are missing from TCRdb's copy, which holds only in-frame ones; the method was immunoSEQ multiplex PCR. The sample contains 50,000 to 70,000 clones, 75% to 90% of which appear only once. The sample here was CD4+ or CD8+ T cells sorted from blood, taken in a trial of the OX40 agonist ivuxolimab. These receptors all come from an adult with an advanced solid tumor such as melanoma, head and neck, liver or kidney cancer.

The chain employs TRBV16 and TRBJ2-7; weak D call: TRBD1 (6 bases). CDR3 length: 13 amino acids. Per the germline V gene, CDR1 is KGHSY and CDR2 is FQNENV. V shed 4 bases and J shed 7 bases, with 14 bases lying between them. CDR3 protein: CASSRRTVDEQYF. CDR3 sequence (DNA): TGTGCCAGCAGCCGTAGGACAGTTGATGAGCAGTACTTC.

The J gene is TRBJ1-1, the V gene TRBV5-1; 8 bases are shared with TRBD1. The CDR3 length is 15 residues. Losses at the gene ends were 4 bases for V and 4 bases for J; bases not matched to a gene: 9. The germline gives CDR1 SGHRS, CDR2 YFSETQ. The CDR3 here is CASSTRTGSSTEAFF. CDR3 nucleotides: TGCGCCAGCAGCACCCGGACAGGGTCGAGCACTGAAGCTTTCTTT.

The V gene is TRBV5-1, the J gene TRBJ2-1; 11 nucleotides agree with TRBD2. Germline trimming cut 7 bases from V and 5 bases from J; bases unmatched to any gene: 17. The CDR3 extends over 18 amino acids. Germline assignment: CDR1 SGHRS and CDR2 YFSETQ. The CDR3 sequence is CASRSGTSGILENNEQFF. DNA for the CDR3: TGCGCCAGCCGCAGTGGGACTAGCGGAATACTTGAGAACAATGAGCAGTTCTTC. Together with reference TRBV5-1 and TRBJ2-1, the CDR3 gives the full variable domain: KAGVTQTPRYLIKTRGQQVTLSCSPISGHRSVSWYQQTPGQGLQFLFEYFSETQRNKGNFPGRFSGRQFSNSRSEMNVSTLELGDSALYLCASRSGTSGILENNEQFFGPGTRLTVL.

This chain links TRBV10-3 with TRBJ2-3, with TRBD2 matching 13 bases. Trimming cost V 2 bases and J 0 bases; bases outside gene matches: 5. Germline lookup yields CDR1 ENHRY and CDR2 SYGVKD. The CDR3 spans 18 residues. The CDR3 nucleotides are TGTGCCATCAGTGAGAGGGAACTAGCGGGAGGGAGCACAGATACGCAGTATTTT. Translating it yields CAISERELAGGSTDTQYF.

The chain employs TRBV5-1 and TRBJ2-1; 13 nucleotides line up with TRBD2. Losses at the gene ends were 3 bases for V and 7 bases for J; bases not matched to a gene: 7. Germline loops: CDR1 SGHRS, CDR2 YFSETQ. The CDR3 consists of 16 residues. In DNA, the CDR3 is TGCGCCAGCAGCTGGGCAGGGACTAGCGGGAATAATGAGCAGTTCTTC. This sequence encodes CASSWAGTSGNNEQFF.